The 29 T cell receptor beta chains below were found in one sample sequenced in a study of persistence of HIV-infected CD4 T cells. The immunoSEQ assay was version 4, run in survey mode. Data came from immunoSEQ multiplex PCR; TCRdb stores just in-frame clones and leaves some out. Of around 45,000 clones in the sample, roughly nine tenths were seen once. These TCRs are of unknown antigen specificity. Anti-CD3/anti-CD28 beads served as a nonspecific positive control stimulus. CD4+ T cells upregulating both CD40 ligand and CD69 were sorted as responding cells. The specimen was CD4+ T cells sorted from PBMCs after roughly 18-hour stimulation, collected from a patient who received antiretroviral therapy. Every receptor here comes from an adult man with HIV who was CMV-seropositive.

This clone was seen more than once but under ten times. The chain combines TRBV7-8 with TRBJ1-2, with 8 bases lining up with TRBD1. The CDR3 is 14 residues long. Per germline, CDR1 SGHVS and CDR2 FQNEAQ. With 5 bases clipped from V and 3 bases from J, the junction kept 5 bases outside the gene matches. CDR3 in DNA: TGTGCCAGCAGCGCACAGGGGGTGCACTATGGCTACACCTTC. It specifies CASSAQGVHYGYTF. Complete variable domain (other parts from reference TRBV7-8 and TRBJ1-2): GAGVSQSPRYKVAKRGQDVALRCDPISGHVSLFWYQQALGQGPEFLTYFQNEAQLDKSGLPSDRFFAERPEGSVSTLKIQRTQQEDSAVYLCASSAQGVHYGYTFGSGTRLTVV.

The rearrangement links TRBV18 to TRBJ2-7, with no clear D. This CDR3 is built from 14 residues. V lost 3 bases, J lost 6 bases, and 15 bases lay in between. The germline CDR1 and CDR2 sequences are KGHSH and LQKENI. The CDR3 region has the DNA TGTGCCAGCTCACCCACAGTTGTCTACGGCGAGCAGTACTTC. Protein product: CASSPTVVYGEQYF.

A single count supports this clone. This chain connects TRBV12-5 to TRBJ2-7; the D is unclear. This CDR3 comprises 15 residues. From germline, CDR1 is LGHNT and CDR2 FRNRAP. Trimming left V 1 base short and J 7 bases short, with 17 bases between. The CDR3 nucleotides read TGTGCTAGTGGTTTGGATAGGGCCAACCTCCTGGAGCAGTACTTC. It yields the protein CASGLDRANLLEQYF. The variable domain in full, with the rest retrieved from reference TRBV12-5 and TRBJ2-7, is DARVTQTPRHKVTEMGQEVTMRCQPILGHNTVFWYRQTMMQGLELLAYFRNRAPLDDSGMPKDRFSAEMPDATLATLKIQPSEPRDSAVYFCASGLDRANLLEQYFGPGTRLTVT.

The rearrangement uses TRBV7-2 and TRBJ1-6; no clear D gene. The CDR3 covers 15 residues. V lost 5 bases and J lost 5, with 13 bases in between. Looked up from germline, CDR1 is SGHTA and CDR2 is FQGNSA. The CDR3 loop is CASSPTTLDNSPLHF. Written as DNA, the CDR3 is TGTGCCAGCAGCCCTACAACTCTAGATAATTCACCCCTCCACTTT.

This chain links TRBV5-1 with TRBJ2-3; possibly TRBD1 or TRBD2 for D (6 bases each). The CDR3 is 13 residues long. In germline, CDR1 is SGHRS, CDR2 YFSETQ. Trimming removed 5 bases at V and 2 bases at J, with 9 bases between. For the CDR3, the DNA is TGCGCCAGCAGAAGGGGGGCCACAGATACGCAGTATTTT. Translating it yields CASRRGATDTQYF. The entire variable domain, with the rest obtained from reference TRBV5-1 and TRBJ2-3, is as follows: KAGVTQTPRYLIKTRGQQVTLSCSPISGHRSVSWYQQTPGQGLQFLFEYFSETQRNKGNFPGRFSGRQFSNSRSEMNVSTLELGDSALYLCASRRGATDTQYFGPGTRLTVL.

The V gene is TRBV5-4, the J gene TRBJ2-5; D gene uncertain. Germline CDR1 and CDR2: SGHNT and YYREEE (reference sequence). CDR3 length: 12 residues. V was cut by 4 bases and J by 5 bases, with 9 bases left in between. DNA for the CDR3: TGTGCCAGCAGCAGGTCAGCGGAGACCCAGTACTTC. It is translated as CASSRSAETQYF. Filled out from reference TRBV5-4 and TRBJ2-5, the complete variable domain reads ETGVTQSPTHLIKTRGQQVTLRCSSQSGHNTVSWYQQALGQGPQFIFQYYREEENGRGNFPPRFSGLQFPNYSSELNVNALELDDSALYLCASSRSAETQYFGPGTRLLVL.

The chain combines TRBV18 with TRBJ2-4; 8 positions agree with TRBD1. The CDR3 sequence is 18 residues long. Trimming took 5 bases from V and 0 from J; bases not matched to a gene: 12. From germline, CDR1 is KGHSH and CDR2 LQKENI. CDR3 loop: CASSAGTGAPLAKNIQYF. The CDR3 DNA sequence: TGTGCCAGCTCAGCCGGGACAGGCGCCCCCTTAGCCAAAAACATTCAGTACTTC.

The rearrangement joins TRBV5-4 to TRBJ2-7; D assignment may be TRBD1 or TRBD2 (5 bases each). Germline V gene data show CDR1 as SGHNT and CDR2 as YYREEE (reference sequence). The V end was cut by 3 bases, the J end by 0 bases, with 13 bases between. The CDR3 length is 15 residues. The CDR3 reads CASSSLRDPSYEQYF. CDR3 DNA: TGTGCCAGCAGCTCCCTCCGGGACCCCTCCTACGAGCAGTACTTC.

The chain couples TRBV6-5 to TRBJ2-3, with D tentatively TRBD1 (5 bases). Trimming removed 6 bases at V and 4 bases at J, with 11 bases between. This CDR3 contains 13 residues. The germline CDR1 and CDR2 sequences are MNHEY and SVGAGI. CDR3 residues: CASRRKGPDTQYF. The DNA of the CDR3 is TGTGCCAGCAGACGAAAGGGGCCAGATACGCAGTATTTT.

This clone occurred a few times. This rearrangement joins TRBV15 to TRBJ1-2; a weak D match, TRBD1 (5 bases). The CDR3 sequence is 12 residues long. The V end was cut by 5 bases, the J end by 7 bases, with 11 bases between. Germline V gene lookup returns CDR1 LNHNV and CDR2 YYDKDF (reference sequence). CDR3 nucleotide sequence: TGTGCCACCAGCGGGGACGGTATTGGCTACACCTTC. It specifies CATSGDGIGYTF.

The V call is TRBV5-1, the J call TRBJ2-1; 8 bases fit TRBD2. V was pared by 1 base and J by 3 bases, with 9 bases of the junction left unmatched. Germline V CDR1 and CDR2: SGHRS, YFSETQ. The CDR3 totals 17 residues. The CDR3 sequence is CASSLKAGTRSYNEQFF. The CDR3 region has the DNA TGCGCCAGCAGCTTGAAGGCCGGGACTAGGAGCTACAATGAGCAGTTCTTC. The full variable domain, with the rest looked up from reference TRBV5-1 and TRBJ2-1, is KAGVTQTPRYLIKTRGQQVTLSCSPISGHRSVSWYQQTPGQGLQFLFEYFSETQRNKGNFPGRFSGRQFSNSRSEMNVSTLELGDSALYLCASSLKAGTRSYNEQFFGPGTRLTVL.

The V and J genes are TRBV7-8 and TRBJ2-1; 10 nucleotides match TRBD2. CDR3 length: 15 residues. V shed 5 bases and J 5 bases; nucleotides not matched to a gene: 6. Germline CDR1 reads SGHVS; CDR2 reads FQNEAQ. This CDR3 reads CASSPIAGGDNEQFF. Here the CDR3 DNA reads TGTGCCAGCAGCCCTATAGCGGGGGGAGACAATGAGCAGTTCTTC.

This clone was seen once. The chain links TRBV7-2 to TRBJ2-1, with TRBD2 identical over 8 bases. CDR3 length: 13 amino acids. The ends lost 5 bases at V and 8 bases at J; junction bases unmatched: 5. The germline V gene encodes CDR1 SGHTA and CDR2 FQGNSA. The CDR3 reads CASSRRGEDEQFF. In nucleotides, the CDR3 is TGTGCCAGCAGCCGGCGGGGGGAGGATGAGCAGTTCTTC.

The chain carries TRBV9 and TRBJ1-3; a possible D gene is TRBD1 (5 bases). The CDR3 spans 14 residues. V was clipped by 5 bases and J by 0 bases, with 9 bases between them. Germline V gene sequence: CDR1 SGDLS, CDR2 YYNGEE. The CDR3 sequence: CASSPTASGNTIYF. Written as DNA, the CDR3 is TGTGCCAGCAGTCCGACAGCCTCTGGAAACACCATATATTTT. Full variable domain (missing parts from reference TRBV9 and TRBJ1-3): DSGVTQTPKHLITATGQRVTLRCSPRSGDLSVYWYQQSLDQGLQFLIQYYNGEERAKGNILERFSAQQFPDLHSELNLSSLELGDSALYFCASSPTASGNTIYFGEGSWLTVV.

This chain links TRBV19 with TRBJ2-3, with 8 bases lining up with TRBD1. Germline values: CDR1 LNHDA, CDR2 SQIVND (reference sequence). There are 13 residues in the CDR3. J lost 4 bases, V lost 7 bases, and 4 bases had no gene match. The CDR3 DNA follows: TGTGCCAGTAAGGGCAGGGGGCCAGATACGCAGTATTTT. This encodes CASKGRGPDTQYF.

The chain couples TRBV7-3 to TRBJ2-6; D not certain. From germline, CDR1 is SGHTA and CDR2 FQGTGA. Trimming took 6 bases from V and 2 from J, leaving 11 bases between them. The CDR3 spans 15 residues. The CDR3 reads CASSHTRAGANVLTF. The CDR3 DNA is TGTGCCAGCAGTCATACCCGGGCTGGGGCCAACGTCCTGACTTTC. Using reference TRBV7-3 and TRBJ2-6 for the parts outside the CDR3, the full variable domain is GAGVSQTPSNKVTEKGKYVELRCDPISGHTALYWYRQSLGQGPEFLIYFQGTGAADDSGLPNDRFFAVRPEGSVSTLKIQRTERGDSAVYLCASSHTRAGANVLTFGAGSRLTVL.

This chain joins TRBV9 and TRBJ2-3; 8 bases agree with TRBD2. Germline trimming cut 1 base from V and 5 bases from J; bases unmatched to any gene: 6. The CDR3 loop spans 15 amino acids. CDR1 and CDR2 (germline): SGDLS, YYNGEE. The DNA for the CDR3 is TGTGCCAGCAGCGTATCCGGGAGGGGGGGAGATACGCAGTATTTT. Translation: CASSVSGRGGDTQYF.

V usage is TRBV7-9 and J usage is TRBJ2-7; no clear D. The CDR3 sequence is 13 residues long. Trimming took 0 bases from V and 2 from J, leaving 5 bases between them. Germline-derived CDR1 and CDR2 are SEHNR and FQNEAQ (reference sequence). The CDR3 bases are TGTGCCAGCAGCTTAGCTGGACCCTACGAGCAGTACTTC. It encodes CASSLAGPYEQYF.

The chain recombines TRBV19 with TRBJ2-1, with D possibly TRBD1 on 5 matching bases. V shed 4 bases and J shed 5 bases, with 12 bases lying between them. CDR3 length: 14 residues. The V gene's germline CDR1 is LNHDA and CDR2 SQIVND (reference sequence). CDR3 coding DNA: TGTGCCAGTAGTACCTACGACAGAAACAATGAGCAGTTCTTC. It encodes CASSTYDRNNEQFF.

The chain has TRBV6-1 and TRBJ2-3, with D tentatively TRBD1 (6 bases). CDR1 and CDR2 from the germline V gene are MNHNS and SASEGT. The CDR3 extends over 15 amino acids. V was cut by 3 bases and J by 0 bases, with 10 bases left in between. The CDR3 region has the DNA TGTGCCAGCAGTGAGGGACATCTAAGCACAGATACGCAGTATTTT. This encodes CASSEGHLSTDTQYF.

The rearrangement uses TRBV3-1 (or the pseudogene TRBV3-2) and TRBJ2-1; D is unclear. The length of the CDR3 is 15 residues. Looked up from germline, CDR1 is LGHDT and CDR2 is YNNKEL (reference sequence). V was clipped by 1 base and J by 3 bases, with 10 bases between them. CDR3 bases: TGTGCCAGCAGCCAAGGAGTAGCAGGCTACAATGAGCAGTTCTTC. Translating it yields CASSQGVAGYNEQFF.

V is TRBV4-2 and J is TRBJ2-2, with TRBD1 matching 7 bases. The CDR3 has 16 amino acids. Germline V lookup: CDR1 LGHNA, CDR2 YNFKEQ. V lost 4 bases, J lost 0 bases, and 5 bases stayed unmatched. CDR3 in amino acids: CASSPTTGANTGELFF. The CDR3 coding sequence is TGTGCCAGCAGCCCTACCACAGGGGCGAACACCGGGGAGCTGTTTTTT.

The V gene is TRBV5-1, the J gene TRBJ2-7; 7 nucleotides agree with TRBD1. V lost 0 bases, J lost 2 bases, and 2 bases stayed unmatched. Germline CDR1 SGHRS, CDR2 YFSETQ. The CDR3 totals 14 residues. As DNA, the CDR3 is TGCGCCAGCAGCTTGGACCAGGGGGCCTACGAGCAGTACTTC. The encoded protein is CASSLDQGAYEQYF.

The rearrangement uses TRBV19 and TRBJ1-4, with TRBD1 identical over 8 bases. V dropped 6 bases and J dropped 5; count of bases not matched to a gene: 5. This CDR3 contains 14 residues. Looked up from germline, CDR1 is LNHDA and CDR2 is SQIVND (reference sequence). In DNA form, the CDR3 reads TGTGCCAGTAGAAGACAGGGGACGAATGAAAAACTGTTTTTT. It yields the protein CASRRQGTNEKLFF.

V usage is TRBV18 and J usage is TRBJ2-4; a possible D gene is TRBD1 (5 bases). The CDR3 totals 15 residues. Deletions cut 3 bases from V and 5 bases from J, with 14 bases between. Germline CDR1 and CDR2: KGHSH and LQKENI. The CDR3 DNA follows: TGTGCCAGCTCACCTACTCTACAGGCTGAAAACATTCAGTACTTC. Translating gives CASSPTLQAENIQYF. The full variable domain, in which reference TRBV18 and TRBJ2-4 provide the parts outside the CDR3, is NAGVMQNPRHLVRRRGQEARLRCSPMKGHSHVYWYRQLPEEGLKFMVYLQKENIIDESGMPKERFSAEFPKEGPSILRIQQVVRGDSAAYFCASSPTLQAENIQYFGAGTRLSVL.

The CDR3, as DNA: TGTGCCAGCAGTTTCGGTCTAGGGGGGGAGACCCAGTACTTC. It codes for CASSFGLGGETQYF. The rearrangement joins TRBV28 to TRBJ2-5, with D perhaps being TRBD1 or TRBD2 (6 bases each). The germline V and J ends were trimmed by 3 bases and 5 bases, with 13 bases remaining between them. Germline-derived CDR1 and CDR2 are MDHEN and SYDVKM. The CDR3 totals 14 residues.

This chain connects TRBV19 to TRBJ1-1; a possible D gene is TRBD1 (6 bases). Looked up from germline, CDR1 is LNHDA and CDR2 is SQIVND (reference sequence). Trimming removed 9 bases from V and 0 bases from J, with 17 bases in between. The CDR3 is 15 residues long. CDR3 residues: CASLGTSSMNTEAFF. The CDR3 DNA reads as TGTGCCAGCCTCGGGACATCGAGCATGAACACTGAAGCTTTCTTT.

The chain joins TRBV2 to TRBJ1-3, with D perhaps TRBD1 (6 bases). Trimming stripped 6 bases from V and 2 bases from J, with 17 bases between. The CDR3 extends over 16 amino acids. CDR1 and CDR2 from the germline V gene are SNHLY and FYNNEI. The CDR3 sequence is CASSKGGQNPGNTIYF. DNA of the CDR3: TGTGCCAGCAGCAAAGGGGGGCAAAACCCTGGAAACACCATATATTTT.

V usage is TRBV11-1 and J usage is TRBJ1-6; TRBD1 matches 8 bases. Germline CDR1 and CDR2: SGHAT and FQDESV (reference sequence). The V and J ends lost 3 bases and 11 bases, in that order; junction bases with no gene match: 6. CDR3 length: 14 amino acids. CDR3 residues: CASSLDRATTPLHF. CDR3 nucleotides: TGTGCCAGCAGCTTGGACAGGGCCACGACACCCCTCCACTTT.